This record looks at one TCR beta chain sequence and its context. The repertoire was sequenced with immunoSEQ multiplex PCR; TCRdb's copy has only in-frame clones and lacks some. The table lists approximately 45,000 clones, roughly 70% of them singletons. The data derive from a study of PD-1 blockade in classical Hodgkin lymphoma. The sample's time point: cycle 4 day 1 (C4D1), after about 6 weeks of nivolumab. There was relapse after autologous stem cell transplantation in every patient, and there was variation in brentuximab vedotin exposure. There are 15 residues in the CDR3. Germline V gives CDR1 MDHEN, CDR2 SYDVKM. V trimming: 5 bases; J trimming: 1 base; junction bases outside the gene matches: 7.

The sequenced sample was peripheral blood mononuclear cells (PBMCs), obtained before the fourth cycle of nivolumab. The sequence was collected from a human donor with classical Hodgkin lymphoma. The chain carries TRBV28 and TRBJ2-7, with 8 bases lining up with TRBD1. The CDR3 coding sequence is TGTGCCAGCAGTCCGTCCGGGACAGGTTCCTACGAGCAGTACTTC. This sequence encodes CASSPSGTGSYEQYF.